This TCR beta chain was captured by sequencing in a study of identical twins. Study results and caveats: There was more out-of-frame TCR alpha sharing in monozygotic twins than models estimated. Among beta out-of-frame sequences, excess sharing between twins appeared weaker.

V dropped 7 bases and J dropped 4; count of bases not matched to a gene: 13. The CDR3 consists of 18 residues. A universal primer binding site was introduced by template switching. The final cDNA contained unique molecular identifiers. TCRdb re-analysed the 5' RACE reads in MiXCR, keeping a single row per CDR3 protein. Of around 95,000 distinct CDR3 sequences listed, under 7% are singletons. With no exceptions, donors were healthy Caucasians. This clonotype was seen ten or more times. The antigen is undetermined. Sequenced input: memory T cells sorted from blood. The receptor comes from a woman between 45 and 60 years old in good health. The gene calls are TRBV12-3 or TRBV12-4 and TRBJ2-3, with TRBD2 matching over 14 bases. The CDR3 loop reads CASIIHRLAGGPSDTQYF. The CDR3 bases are TGTGCCAGCATTATTCACCGACTAGCGGGAGGGCCATCAGATACGCAGTATTTT.